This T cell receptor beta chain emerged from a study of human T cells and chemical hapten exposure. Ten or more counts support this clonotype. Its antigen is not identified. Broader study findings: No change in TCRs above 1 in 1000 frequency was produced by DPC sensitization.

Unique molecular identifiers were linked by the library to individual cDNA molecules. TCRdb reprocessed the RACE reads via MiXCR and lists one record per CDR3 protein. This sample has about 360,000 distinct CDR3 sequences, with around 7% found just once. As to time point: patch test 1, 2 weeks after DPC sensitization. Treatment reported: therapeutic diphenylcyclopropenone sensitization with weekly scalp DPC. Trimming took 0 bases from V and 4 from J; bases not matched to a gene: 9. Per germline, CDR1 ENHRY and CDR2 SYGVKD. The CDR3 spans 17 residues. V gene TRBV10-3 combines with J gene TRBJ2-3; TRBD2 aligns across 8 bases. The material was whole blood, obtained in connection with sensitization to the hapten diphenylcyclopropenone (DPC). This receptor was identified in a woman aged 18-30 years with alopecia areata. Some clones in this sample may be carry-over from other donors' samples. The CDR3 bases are TGTGCCATCAGTGAGTCACCCGGGACTAGTACATCAGATACGCAGTATTTT. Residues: CAISESPGTSTSDTQYF.